A single sample is the source of the 17 T cell receptor beta chains below, sequenced in a study of identical twins. TCRdb itself ran the 5' RACE reads through MiXCR, one entry per CDR3 protein. This table has roughly 630,000 distinct CDR3 sequences, roughly 7.2% appearing once. The same data also contributed to another study, on yellow fever vaccine responses in identical twins.

Sequences were obtained from PBMCs. The receptors derive from a young woman in good health.

The sample holds many counts of this clonotype. The chain is built from TRBV29-1 and TRBJ2-1; 9 bases fit TRBD2. V trimming: 8 bases; J trimming: 0 bases; junction bases outside the gene matches: 2. This CDR3 has 13 amino acids. From germline, CDR1 is SQVTM and CDR2 ANQGSEA. This chain's CDR3 is CSSTSGSYNEQFF. The DNA for the CDR3 is TGCAGCTCGACTAGCGGCTCCTACAATGAGCAGTTCTTC.

At least ten counts were recorded for this clonotype. The V and J genes are TRBV12-3 or TRBV12-4 and TRBJ1-1; maybe TRBD1 (5 bases). V lost 6 bases and J 8 bases, leaving 13 bases between the germline ends. The CDR3 sequence is 12 residues long. This CDR3 is CASSYSGGEAFF. Written as DNA, the CDR3 is TGTGCCAGCAGCTACAGTGGGGGGGAAGCTTTCTTT.

This clonotype was observed a few times. The J gene is TRBJ1-5, the V gene TRBV10-2; TRBD1 is a possible D gene (5 bases). V was shortened by 2 bases and J by 4 bases, with 12 bases between the two germline ends. The germline gives CDR1 WSHSY, CDR2 SAAADI. CDR3 length: 15 residues. The CDR3 bases are TGCGCCAGCAGTGAGCTGGGACGGGAGAATCAGCCCCAGCATTTT. Amino acid sequence: CASSELGRENQPQHF.

In this sample, this clonotype turned up many times. The chain employs TRBV7-8 and TRBJ1-5; the D is unclear. The length of the CDR3 is 14 residues. V lost 0 bases and J lost 4, with 7 bases in between. Germline CDR1 reads SGHVS; CDR2 reads FQNEAQ. The CDR3, as DNA: TGTGCCAGCAGCTTAGCAGTCAGAAATCAGCCCCAGCATTTT. Its protein product is CASSLAVRNQPQHF.

CDR3 bases: TGTGCCACCAGCAAGGGACGTGGACAGGACAACAATGAGCAGTTCTTC. This gives the protein CATSKGRGQDNNEQFF. This chain connects TRBV15 to TRBJ2-1, with TRBD1 identical over 7 bases. This CDR3 comprises 16 residues. Looked up from germline, CDR1 is LNHNV and CDR2 is YYDKDF (reference sequence). V dropped 4 bases and J dropped 5; count of bases not matched to a gene: 11.

CDR3 DNA sequence: TGCAGTGCTAGAGATCTGGCGAGAGCCACAGATACGCAGTATTTT. This sequence encodes CSARDLARATDTQYF. The gene calls are TRBV20-1 and TRBJ2-3; D unclear. The CDR3 loop spans 15 amino acids. Looked up from germline, CDR1 is DFQATT and CDR2 is SNEGSKA (reference sequence). V lost 0 bases and J lost 2, with 12 bases in between.

Only a few counts were recorded for this clonotype. This chain joins TRBV7-8 and TRBJ2-7; possible D gene TRBD1, 6 bases. Trimming cost V 6 bases and J 5 bases, with 20 bases left between them. This CDR3 has 15 residues. The germline V gene has CDR1 SGHVS and CDR2 FQNEAQ. The CDR3 bases are TGTGCCAGCAGGGGGGCGGATCAGGGTTCCCACGAGCAGTACTTC. This gives the protein CASRGADQGSHEQYF.

CDR3 DNA sequence: TGTGCCAGCAGCCCCTGGACTGGTTCGAACACCGGGGAGCTGTTTTTT. Translating it yields CASSPWTGSNTGELFF. The chain is built from TRBV7-6 and TRBJ2-2; tentatively, D is TRBD2 (5 bases). This CDR3 comprises 16 residues. CDR1 is SGHVS and CDR2 is FNYEAQ in the germline V gene. Trimming removed 5 bases at V and 0 bases at J, with 13 bases between.

The V call is TRBV6-1, the J call TRBJ2-1, with 9 bases lining up with TRBD1. Germline V gene sequence: CDR1 MNHNS, CDR2 SASEGT. V lost 8 bases, J lost 1 base, and 9 bases stayed unmatched. This CDR3 contains 16 residues. The CDR3 spells CASRPTDRGSYNEQFF. The DNA of the CDR3 is TGTGCCAGCCGCCCCACCGACAGGGGGTCCTACAATGAGCAGTTCTTC.

This clonotype has at least ten counts. The chain employs TRBV29-1 and TRBJ2-1; perhaps TRBD2 as D (6 bases). CDR3 length equals 13 residues. Per germline, CDR1 SQVTM and CDR2 ANQGSEA. Trimming shortened V by 5 bases and J by 5 bases, and 13 bases separated the two germline ends. The CDR3 here is CSVQIWRDNEQFF. The CDR3 nucleotides read TGCAGCGTTCAAATATGGAGGGACAATGAGCAGTTCTTC.

This clonotype occurred a few times. The CDR3 DNA follows: TGTGCCACCAGCACCCCGGGGACGGAGACCGGGGAGCTGTTTTTT. Amino acid sequence: CATSTPGTETGELFF. The chain uses TRBV15 and TRBJ2-2; perhaps D is TRBD1 or TRBD2 (5 bases each). The CDR3 runs to 15 residues. Per the germline V gene, CDR1 is LNHNV and CDR2 is YYDKDF (reference sequence). Trimming cost V 4 bases and J 5 bases, with 14 bases left between them.

CDR3 region: CASSFPRTGPRTDTQYF. The CDR3 DNA reads TGTGCCAGCAGCTTTCCCCGGACAGGTCCCCGCACAGATACGCAGTATTTT. V is TRBV7-9 and J is TRBJ2-3, with TRBD1 matching over 7 bases. Germline loops: CDR1 SEHNR, CDR2 FQNEAQ (reference sequence). With 3 bases clipped from V and 1 base from J, the junction kept 10 bases outside the gene matches. CDR3 length: 17 amino acids.

Only a few counts were recorded for this clonotype. The chain carries TRBV3-1 and TRBJ1-5, with TRBD1 identical over 9 bases. This CDR3 has 14 residues. Trimming cost V 4 bases and J 7 bases; bases outside gene matches: 5. Germline V lookup: CDR1 LGHDT, CDR2 YNNKEL (reference sequence). The CDR3 DNA reads as TGTGCCAGCAGCCTGGGGACAGGGCGCCAGCCCCAGCATTTT. This sequence encodes CASSLGTGRQPQHF.

This clonotype was seen repeatedly, ten times or more. This rearrangement joins TRBV13 to TRBJ2-7; 8 nucleotides align to TRBD2. Germline lookup yields CDR1 PRHDT and CDR2 FYEKMQ (reference sequence). The CDR3 runs 16 residues. After removal of 5 bases from V and 0 bases from J, the junction contained 9 bases not matched to a gene. The CDR3 coding sequence is TGTGCCAGCAGCCGGGCACTAGCGGTTAGCTCCTACGAGCAGTACTTC. It is translated as CASSRALAVSSYEQYF.

The V and J genes are TRBV11-2 and TRBJ2-5; D remains ambiguous. The CDR3 is 15 residues long. The V gene lost 2 bases and the J gene lost 2 bases, with 12 bases spanning the gap. The V gene's germline CDR1 is SGHAT and CDR2 FQNNGV. CDR3 protein: CASSLTRTVQETQYF. DNA of the CDR3: TGTGCCAGCAGCTTAACTCGGACGGTTCAAGAGACCCAGTACTTC. The full variable domain, rest sourced from reference TRBV11-2 and TRBJ2-5, is EAGVAQSPRYKIIEKRQSVAFWCNPISGHATLYWYQQILGQGPKLLIQFQNNGVVDDSQLPKDRFSAERLKGVDSTLKIQPAKLEDSAVYLCASSLTRTVQETQYFGPGTRLLVL.

This clonotype was seen repeatedly, ten times or more. This rearrangement joins TRBV10-3 to TRBJ2-2; D not resolved. The CDR3 is made up of 15 amino acids. Germline V gene sequence: CDR1 ENHRY, CDR2 SYGVKD. The ends were cut back, 7 bases at V and 2 bases at J, with 14 bases in the middle. CDR3 bases: TGTGCCATCACGCCCGCTGCGGCCAACACCGGGGAGCTGTTTTTT. Residues: CAITPAAANTGELFF.

In this sample, this clonotype turned up a few times. The chain uses TRBV5-6 and TRBJ2-3, with 9 bases matching TRBD2. Per the germline V gene, CDR1 is SGHDT and CDR2 is YYEEEE. This CDR3 is 15 amino acids long. The V and J ends lost 1 base and 5 bases, in that order; junction bases with no gene match: 5. This CDR3 reads CASSLPSGTVDTQYF. The CDR3 DNA sequence: TGTGCCAGCAGCTTGCCTAGCGGGACGGTAGATACGCAGTATTTT.